This section outlines one T cell receptor (beta chain) sequence together with its context. Antigen: not known. The V gene's germline CDR1 is SGHRS and CDR2 YFSETQ. The CDR3 has 16 amino acids. Trimming stripped 0 bases from V and 2 bases from J, with 13 bases between. The data belong to a study of shared clonotypes between healthy human individuals. Across the study: The study used three CD4 naive, three CD4 memory, two CD8 naive and one CD8 memory plate per donor.

Into CD45RA+ naive and CD45RA-negative memory subsets, the CD4+ cells were split. General study findings and limits: Researchers found naive subsets generally carried larger estimated richness than memory subsets. Sequencing of the sorted subsets was shown by rarefaction to be incomplete despite large depth.

This table comes from immunoSEQ multiplex PCR, and its TCRdb copy is limited to in-frame clones, with some not included. This table holds some 2.4 million clones, roughly 93% found once. This clonotype was sampled from a man between 18 and 35 years old in good health. Some clones in this sample may be carry-over from other donors' samples. The chain couples TRBV5-1 to TRBJ2-3, with D possibly matching TRBD2 (6 bases). What was sequenced was naive CD4+ T cells from PBMCs. The subset: CD45RA+ positively selected. CDR3 residues: CASSLVRDSYTDTQYF. The DNA of the CDR3 is TGCGCCAGCAGCTTGGTTAGGGACTCCTACACAGATACGCAGTATTTT.